The rows below give T cell receptor beta chains drawn from one sample of a study of cytomegalovirus exposure and HLA in healthy donors. Method: immunoSEQ multiplex PCR; TCRdb's copy keeps in-frame clones and lacks some. The sample holds roughly 160,000 clones; 80% are singletons and the top ten take 1.3%. The sequenced sample consisted of PBMCs. The source is a woman aged 45-59 years in good health and CMV-seronegative. The CDR3 runs from the conserved cysteine through the conserved F or W. D genes are given only for firm matches. The size of a clone is reported for some rows only, either as once, few or many, or as a class for expanded clones.

d_call: NA; clone_size: NA; j_call: TRBJ1-2; v_call: TRBV20-1; cdr3_aa: CSALGEVGYTF; cdr3_nt: TGCAGTGCTTTGGGGGAGGTTGGCTACACCTTC
d_call: NA; clone_size: NA; j_call: TRBJ2-1; v_call: TRBV5-1; cdr3_aa: CASSFSIAETSYNEQFF; cdr3_nt: TGCGCCAGCAGCTTTTCTATTGCGGAGACGTCCTACAATGAGCAGTTCTTC
d_call: TRBD2; clone_size: NA; j_call: TRBJ2-3; v_call: TRBV28; cdr3_aa: CASSQLSGRSTDTQYF; cdr3_nt: TGTGCCAGCAGCCAACTGAGCGGGAGATCCACAGATACGCAGTATTTT
d_call: TRBD1; clone_size: NA; j_call: TRBJ1-5; v_call: TRBV19; cdr3_aa: CASGTGVRNQPQHF; cdr3_nt: TGTGCCAGCGGGACAGGGGTAAGAAATCAGCCCCAGCATTTT
d_call: TRBD1; clone_size: once; j_call: TRBJ2-3; v_call: TRBV15; cdr3_aa: CATSRQGAMTGYTDTQYF; cdr3_nt: TGTGCCACCAGCAGACAGGGGGCAATGACTGGATACACAGATACGCAGTATTTT
d_call: NA; clone_size: NA; j_call: TRBJ1-1; v_call: TRBV2; cdr3_aa: CASSIPEQGFIMNTEAFF; cdr3_nt: TGTGCCAGCAGCATACCCGAACAGGGTTTTATTATGAACACTGAAGCTTTCTTT
d_call: TRBD1; clone_size: NA; j_call: TRBJ2-1; v_call: TRBV27; cdr3_aa: CASSLGTGYNEQFF; cdr3_nt: TGTGCCAGCAGTCTAGGGACAGGGTACAATGAGCAGTTCTTC
d_call: NA; clone_size: NA; j_call: TRBJ2-7; v_call: TRBV27; cdr3_aa: CASSAGPNPYEQYF; cdr3_nt: TGTGCCAGCAGCGCGGGGCCGAACCCCTACGAGCAGTACTTC
d_call: NA; clone_size: few; j_call: TRBJ1-5; v_call: TRBV6-6; cdr3_aa: CASSLGGSNQPQHF; cdr3_nt: TGTGCCAGCAGTTTAGGGGGAAGCAATCAGCCCCAGCATTTT
d_call: NA; clone_size: NA; j_call: TRBJ1-5; v_call: TRBV5-4; cdr3_aa: CASSPGGAGTQPQHF; cdr3_nt: TGTGCCAGCAGCCCTGGGGGGGCAGGAACTCAGCCCCAGCATTTT